This T cell receptor beta chain was identified in a study of blood T cell repertoires in COVID-19. Study processing details: Quantification of nucleated cells was approximated via reference gene primer amplification. This table comes from immunoSEQ multiplex PCR, and its TCRdb copy is limited to in-frame clones, with some not included. The DNA gave D and trimming, while V, J and clone size come from that table. The sample shows around 160,000 clones, 85% to 90% of them seen only once. Per the germline V gene, CDR1 is SGDLS and CDR2 is YYNGEE. The V gene end was trimmed by 4 bases and the J gene end by 7 bases; junction bases not matched to a gene: 5. The CDR3 spans 15 residues. Only a few counts were recorded for this clone.

Sequenced input: peripheral blood. The clonotype originates from a man aged 18 to 30 with acute or convalescent COVID-19. This chain uses TRBV9 with TRBJ2-1; TRBD2 matches 13 bases. The chain's CDR3 is CASSPTSGGANEQFF. CDR3 in DNA: TGTGCCAGCAGCCCCACTAGCGGGGGGGCAAATGAGCAGTTCTTC.